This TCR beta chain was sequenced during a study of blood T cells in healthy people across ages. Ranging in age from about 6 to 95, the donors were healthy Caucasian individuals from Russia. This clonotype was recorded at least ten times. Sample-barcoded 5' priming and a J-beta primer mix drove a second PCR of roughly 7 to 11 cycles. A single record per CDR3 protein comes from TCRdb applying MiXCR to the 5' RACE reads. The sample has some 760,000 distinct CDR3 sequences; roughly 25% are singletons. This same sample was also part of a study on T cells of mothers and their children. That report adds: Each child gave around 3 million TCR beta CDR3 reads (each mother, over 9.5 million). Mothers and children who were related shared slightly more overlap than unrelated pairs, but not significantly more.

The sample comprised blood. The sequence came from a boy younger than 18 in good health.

Here the CDR3 DNA reads TGTGCCAGCACCTCCGGGACAGGGGTCGGCTACACCTTC. Amino acids: CASTSGTGVGYTF. The chain combines TRBV7-2 with TRBJ1-2, with TRBD1 matching 10 bases. The trim removed 7 bases at V and 8 bases at J, leaving 7 bases unmatched. Germline V gene sequence: CDR1 SGHTA, CDR2 FQGNSA. The CDR3 sequence is 13 residues long. Full variable domain (remainder filled in from reference TRBV7-2 and TRBJ1-2): GAGVSQSPSNKVTEKGKDVELRCDPISGHTALYWYRQSLGQGLEFLIYFQGNSAPDKSGLPSDRFSAERTGGSVSTLTIQRTQQEDSAVYLCASTSGTGVGYTFGSGTRLTVV.